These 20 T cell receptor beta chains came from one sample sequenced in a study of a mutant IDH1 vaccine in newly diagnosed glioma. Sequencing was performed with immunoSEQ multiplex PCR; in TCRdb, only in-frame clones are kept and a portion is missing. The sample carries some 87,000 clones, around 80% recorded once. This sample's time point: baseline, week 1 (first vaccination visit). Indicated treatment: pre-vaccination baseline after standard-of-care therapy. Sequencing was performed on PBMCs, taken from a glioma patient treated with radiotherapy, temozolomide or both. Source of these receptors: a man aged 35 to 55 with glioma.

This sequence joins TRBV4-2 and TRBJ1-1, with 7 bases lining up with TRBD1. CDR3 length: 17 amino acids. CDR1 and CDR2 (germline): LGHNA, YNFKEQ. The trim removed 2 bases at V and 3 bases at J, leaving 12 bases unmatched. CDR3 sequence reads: CASSQLGTTGRDTEAFF. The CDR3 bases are TGTGCCAGCAGCCAACTGGGGACGACAGGGAGAGACACTGAAGCTTTCTTT.

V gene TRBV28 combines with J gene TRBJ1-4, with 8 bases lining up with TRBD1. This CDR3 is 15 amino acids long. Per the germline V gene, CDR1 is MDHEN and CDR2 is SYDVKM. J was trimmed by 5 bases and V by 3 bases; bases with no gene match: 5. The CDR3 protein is CASSFGQGRNEKLFF. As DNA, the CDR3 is TGTGCCAGCAGTTTCGGACAGGGAAGGAATGAAAAACTGTTTTTT.

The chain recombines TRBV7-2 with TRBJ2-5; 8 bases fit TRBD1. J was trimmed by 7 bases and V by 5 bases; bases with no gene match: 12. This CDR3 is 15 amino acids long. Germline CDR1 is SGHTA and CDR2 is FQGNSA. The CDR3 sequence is CASSHSGTGIGTQYF. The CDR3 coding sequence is TGTGCCAGCAGCCATTCCGGGACAGGCATAGGGACCCAGTACTTC.

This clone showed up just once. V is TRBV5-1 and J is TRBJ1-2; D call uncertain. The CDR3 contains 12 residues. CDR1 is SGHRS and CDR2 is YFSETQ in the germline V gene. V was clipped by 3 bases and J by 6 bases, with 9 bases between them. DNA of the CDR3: TGCGCCAGCAGCTCTGGGAGGGATGGCTACACCTTC. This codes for CASSSGRDGYTF. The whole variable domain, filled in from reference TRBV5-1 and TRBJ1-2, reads KAGVTQTPRYLIKTRGQQVTLSCSPISGHRSVSWYQQTPGQGLQFLFEYFSETQRNKGNFPGRFSGRQFSNSRSEMNVSTLELGDSALYLCASSSGRDGYTFGSGTRLTVV.

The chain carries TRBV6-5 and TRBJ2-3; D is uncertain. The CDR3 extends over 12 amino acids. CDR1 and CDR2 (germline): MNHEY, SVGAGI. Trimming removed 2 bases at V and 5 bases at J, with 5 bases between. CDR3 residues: CASSYLEDTQYF. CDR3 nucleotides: TGTGCCAGCAGTTACCTAGAAGATACGCAGTATTTT.

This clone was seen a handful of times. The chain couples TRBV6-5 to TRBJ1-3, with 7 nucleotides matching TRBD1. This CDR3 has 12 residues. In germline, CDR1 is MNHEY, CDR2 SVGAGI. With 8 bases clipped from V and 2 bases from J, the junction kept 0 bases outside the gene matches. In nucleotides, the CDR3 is TGTGCCAGCGGGACAGCTGGAAACACCATATATTTT. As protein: CASGTAGNTIYF.

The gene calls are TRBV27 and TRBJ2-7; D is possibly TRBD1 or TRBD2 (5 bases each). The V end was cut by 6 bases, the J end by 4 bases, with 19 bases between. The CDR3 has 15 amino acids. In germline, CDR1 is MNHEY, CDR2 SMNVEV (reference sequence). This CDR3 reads CASRGRTEGRYEQYF. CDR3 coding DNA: TGTGCCAGCAGGGGACGGACTGAGGGTAGATACGAGCAGTACTTC.

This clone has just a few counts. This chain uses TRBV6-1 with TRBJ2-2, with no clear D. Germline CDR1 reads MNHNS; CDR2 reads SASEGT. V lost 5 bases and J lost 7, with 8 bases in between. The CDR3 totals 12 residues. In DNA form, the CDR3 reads TGTGCCAGCAGTTATATGGGCGGGGAGCTGTTTTTT. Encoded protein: CASSYMGGELFF.

Here the CDR3 DNA reads TGTGCCAGCAAGTATGACAGTACATGGAACTATGGCTACACCTTC. Translating gives CASKYDSTWNYGYTF. The chain couples TRBV19 to TRBJ1-2; D may be TRBD1 (5 bases). Germline-derived CDR1 and CDR2 are LNHDA and SQIVND (reference sequence). Trimming cost V 9 bases and J 2 bases, with 19 bases left between them. The length of the CDR3 is 15 residues.

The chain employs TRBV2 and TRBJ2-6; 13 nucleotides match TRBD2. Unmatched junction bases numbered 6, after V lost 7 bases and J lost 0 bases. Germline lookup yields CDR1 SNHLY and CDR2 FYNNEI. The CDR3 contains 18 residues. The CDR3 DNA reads TGTGCCAGCAAAATACTAGCGGGAGGGAGCTCTGGGGCCAACGTCCTGACTTTC. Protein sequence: CASKILAGGSSGANVLTF.

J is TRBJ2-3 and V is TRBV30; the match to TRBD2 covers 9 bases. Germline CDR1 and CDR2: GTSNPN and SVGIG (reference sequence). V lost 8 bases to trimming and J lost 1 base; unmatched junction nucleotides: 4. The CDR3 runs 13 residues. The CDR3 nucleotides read TGTGCCGGGGCTAGCGGGGGCACAGATACGCAGTATTTT. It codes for CAGASGGTDTQYF.

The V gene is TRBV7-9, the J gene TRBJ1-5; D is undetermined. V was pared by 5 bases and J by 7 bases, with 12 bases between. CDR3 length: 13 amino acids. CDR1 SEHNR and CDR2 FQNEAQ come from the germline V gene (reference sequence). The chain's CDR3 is CASSHGSGQPQHF. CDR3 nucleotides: TGTGCCAGCAGCCACGGCTCGGGCCAGCCCCAGCATTTT.

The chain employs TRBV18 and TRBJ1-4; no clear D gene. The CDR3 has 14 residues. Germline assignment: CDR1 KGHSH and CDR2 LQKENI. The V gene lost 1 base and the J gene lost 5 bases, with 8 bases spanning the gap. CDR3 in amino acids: CASSPRGSNEKLFF. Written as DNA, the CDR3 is TGTGCCAGCTCACCACGCGGGAGCAATGAAAAACTGTTTTTT.

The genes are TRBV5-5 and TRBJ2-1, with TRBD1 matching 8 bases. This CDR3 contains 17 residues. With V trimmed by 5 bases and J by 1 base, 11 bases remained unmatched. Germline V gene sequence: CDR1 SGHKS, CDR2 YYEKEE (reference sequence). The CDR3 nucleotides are TGTGCCAGCAGTCGTACTGGAACAGGGGGTTCCTACAATGAGCAGTTCTTC. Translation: CASSRTGTGGSYNEQFF. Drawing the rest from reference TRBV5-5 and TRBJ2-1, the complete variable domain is DAGVTQSPTHLIKTRGQQVTLRCSPISGHKSVSWYQQVLGQGPQFIFQYYEKEERGRGNFPDRFSARQFPNYSSELNVNALLLGDSALYLCASSRTGTGGSYNEQFFGPGTRLTVL.

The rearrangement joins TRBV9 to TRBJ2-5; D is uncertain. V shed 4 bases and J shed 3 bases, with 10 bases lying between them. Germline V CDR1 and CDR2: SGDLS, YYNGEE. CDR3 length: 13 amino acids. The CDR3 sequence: CASSPALKETQYF. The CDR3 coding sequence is TGTGCCAGCAGCCCGGCCCTAAAAGAGACCCAGTACTTC.

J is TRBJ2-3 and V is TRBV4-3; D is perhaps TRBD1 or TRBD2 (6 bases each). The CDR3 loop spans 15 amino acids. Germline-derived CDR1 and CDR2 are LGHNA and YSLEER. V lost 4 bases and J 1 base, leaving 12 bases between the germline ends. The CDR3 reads CASSRGARGTDTQYF. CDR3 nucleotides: TGCGCCAGCAGCCGGGGGGCGAGGGGCACAGATACGCAGTATTTT.

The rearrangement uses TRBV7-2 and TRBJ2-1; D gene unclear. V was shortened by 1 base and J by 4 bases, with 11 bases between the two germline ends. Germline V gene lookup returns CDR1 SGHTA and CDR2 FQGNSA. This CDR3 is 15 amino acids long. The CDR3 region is CASSLDWQDYNEQFF. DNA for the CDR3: TGTGCCAGCAGCTTAGACTGGCAGGATTACAATGAGCAGTTCTTC.

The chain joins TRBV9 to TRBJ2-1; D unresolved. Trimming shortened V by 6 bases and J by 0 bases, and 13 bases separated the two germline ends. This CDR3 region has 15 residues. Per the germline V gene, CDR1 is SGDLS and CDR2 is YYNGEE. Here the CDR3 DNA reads TGTGCCAGCACCCTAGGTGGTAGCTCCTACAATGAGCAGTTCTTC. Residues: CASTLGGSSYNEQFF.

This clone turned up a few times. The CDR3 here is CASSILSPLRQGSTELFF. The CDR3 coding sequence is TGTGCCAGTAGTATCCTTTCACCTCTAAGACAGGGCTCTACGGAGCTGTTTTTT. The chain employs TRBV19 and TRBJ2-2; 7 positions agree with TRBD1. This CDR3 comprises 18 residues. Germline V gene data show CDR1 as LNHDA and CDR2 as SQIVND (reference sequence). After removal of 3 bases from V and 10 bases from J, the junction contained 20 bases not matched to a gene.

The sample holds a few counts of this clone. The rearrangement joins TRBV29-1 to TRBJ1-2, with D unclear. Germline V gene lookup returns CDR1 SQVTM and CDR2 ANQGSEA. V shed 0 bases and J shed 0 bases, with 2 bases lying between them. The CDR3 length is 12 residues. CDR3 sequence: CSVEDPNYGYTF. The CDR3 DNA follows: TGCAGCGTTGAAGACCCTAACTATGGCTACACCTTC.